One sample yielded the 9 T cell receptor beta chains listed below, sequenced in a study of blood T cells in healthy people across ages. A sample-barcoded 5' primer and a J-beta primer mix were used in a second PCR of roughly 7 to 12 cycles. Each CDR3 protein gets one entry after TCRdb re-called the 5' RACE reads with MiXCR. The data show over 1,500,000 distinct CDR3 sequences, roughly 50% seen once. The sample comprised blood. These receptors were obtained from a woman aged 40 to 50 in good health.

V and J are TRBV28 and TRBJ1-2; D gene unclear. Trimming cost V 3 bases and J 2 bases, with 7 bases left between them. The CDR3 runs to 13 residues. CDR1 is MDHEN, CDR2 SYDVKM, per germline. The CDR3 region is CASSFAGNYGYTF. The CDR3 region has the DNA TGTGCCAGCAGTTTTGCCGGGAACTATGGCTACACCTTC.

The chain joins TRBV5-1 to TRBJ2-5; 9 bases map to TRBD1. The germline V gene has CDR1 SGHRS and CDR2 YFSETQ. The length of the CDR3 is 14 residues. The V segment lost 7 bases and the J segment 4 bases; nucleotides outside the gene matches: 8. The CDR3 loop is CASQQGAGRETQYF. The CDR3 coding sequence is TGCGCCAGCCAACAGGGGGCCGGGCGAGAGACCCAGTACTTC. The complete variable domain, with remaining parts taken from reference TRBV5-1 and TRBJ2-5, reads KAGVTQTPRYLIKTRGQQVTLSCSPISGHRSVSWYQQTPGQGLQFLFEYFSETQRNKGNFPGRFSGRQFSNSRSEMNVSTLELGDSALYLCASQQGAGRETQYFGPGTRLLVL.

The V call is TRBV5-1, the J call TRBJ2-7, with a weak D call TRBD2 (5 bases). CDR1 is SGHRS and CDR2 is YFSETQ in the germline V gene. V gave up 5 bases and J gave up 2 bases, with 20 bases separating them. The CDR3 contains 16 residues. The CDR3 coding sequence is TGCGCCAGCAGGGATCAAGCTTCAGTGGGAGCCTACGAGCAGTACTTC. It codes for CASRDQASVGAYEQYF.

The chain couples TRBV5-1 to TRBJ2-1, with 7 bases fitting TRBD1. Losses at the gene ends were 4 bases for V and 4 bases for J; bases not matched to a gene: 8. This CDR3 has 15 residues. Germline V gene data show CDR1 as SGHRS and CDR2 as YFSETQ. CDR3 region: CASSEGQRNYNEQFF. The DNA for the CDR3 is TGCGCCAGCAGCGAGGGACAGCGAAATTACAATGAGCAGTTCTTC.

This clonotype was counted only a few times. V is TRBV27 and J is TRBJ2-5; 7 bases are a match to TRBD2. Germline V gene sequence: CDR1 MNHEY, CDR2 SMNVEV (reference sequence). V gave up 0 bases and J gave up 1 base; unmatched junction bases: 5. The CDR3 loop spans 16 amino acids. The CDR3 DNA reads TGTGCCAGCAGTTTATCGGTCCAGCGGGGCCAAGAGACCCAGTACTTC. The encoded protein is CASSLSVQRGQETQYF.

CDR3 in amino acids: CSAIPKLAGREDTQYF. CDR3 bases: TGCAGTGCTATTCCAAAACTAGCGGGGAGAGAAGATACGCAGTATTTT. The chain uses TRBV20-1 and TRBJ2-3, with 10 bases lining up with TRBD2. Trimming removed 4 bases from V and 5 bases from J; junction bases left unmatched: 12. CDR1 DFQATT and CDR2 SNEGSKA come from the germline V gene (reference sequence). This CDR3 spans 16 amino acids.

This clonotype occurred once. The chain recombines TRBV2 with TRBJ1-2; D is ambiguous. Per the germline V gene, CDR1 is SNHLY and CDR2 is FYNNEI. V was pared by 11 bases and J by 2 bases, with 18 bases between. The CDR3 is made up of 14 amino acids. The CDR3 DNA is TGTGCCGGACCTTGGAGTCAGCGAAACTATGGCTACACCTTC. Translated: CAGPWSQRNYGYTF.

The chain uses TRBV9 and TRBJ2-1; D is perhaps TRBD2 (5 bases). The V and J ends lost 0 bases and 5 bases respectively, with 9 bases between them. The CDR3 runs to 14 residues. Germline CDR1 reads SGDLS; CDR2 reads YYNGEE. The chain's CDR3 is CASSVGAEDNEQFF. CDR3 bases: TGTGCCAGCAGCGTAGGAGCGGAAGACAATGAGCAGTTCTTC.

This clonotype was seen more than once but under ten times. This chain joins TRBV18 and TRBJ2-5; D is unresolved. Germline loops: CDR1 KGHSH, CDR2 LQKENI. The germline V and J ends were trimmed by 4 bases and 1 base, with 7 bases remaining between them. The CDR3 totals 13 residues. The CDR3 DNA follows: TGTGCCAGCTCACGATCCGTCCAAGAGACCCAGTACTTC. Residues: CASSRSVQETQYF.